The 17 T cell receptor beta chains below were found in one sample sequenced in a study of shared clonotypes between healthy human individuals (dated by TCRdb to 2019 to 2021). The library was generated by the immunoSEQ multiplex PCR assay. TCRdb retrieved this table from immuneACCESS and kept in-frame rearrangements only. Not all clones are present; in checked studies, unresolved V genes account for under half, and no reason is known for the remainder. Within this sample are some 1,400,000 clones, with more than 95% of them counted one time only. Together, the top ten hold approximately 1.1% of the sample. The sample comprised naive CD4+ T cells sorted from blood. According to the study, the label for this sample's cell subset or site signals: CD45RA+ positively selected. The source of these receptors is a man aged 25 to 45 in good health.

This chain connects TRBV5-1 to TRBJ1-1; D call uncertain. The CDR3 has 14 amino acids. Trimming left V 0 bases short and J 0 bases short, with 6 bases between. In germline, CDR1 is SGHRS, CDR2 YFSETQ. The CDR3 bases are TGCGCCAGCAGCTTGGACGCCGTGAACACTGAAGCTTTCTTT. Its translation: CASSLDAVNTEAFF.

J is TRBJ2-3 and V is TRBV28, with 7 bases lining up with TRBD1. Germline CDR1 reads MDHEN; CDR2 reads SYDVKM. The CDR3 extends over 15 amino acids. V shed 5 bases and J 2 bases; nucleotides not matched to a gene: 7. The CDR3 region has the DNA TGTGCCAGCAGTCTACAGGGGTGGGACACAGATACGCAGTATTTT. It yields the protein CASSLQGWDTDTQYF. Complete variable domain (other parts from reference TRBV28 and TRBJ2-3): DVKVTQSSRYLVKRTGEKVFLECVQDMDHENMFWYRQDPGLGLRLIYFSYDVKMKEKGDIPEGYSVSREKKERFSLILESASTNQTSMYLCASSLQGWDTDTQYFGPGTRLTVL.

This sequence joins TRBV5-1 and TRBJ2-5; D is ambiguous. Germline lookup yields CDR1 SGHRS and CDR2 YFSETQ. V shed 0 bases and J shed 2 bases, with 11 bases lying between them. The CDR3 contains 15 residues. CDR3 region: CASSLVQAQQETQYF. In nucleotides, the CDR3 is TGCGCCAGCAGCTTGGTTCAGGCGCAACAAGAGACCCAGTACTTC.

This chain uses TRBV19 with TRBJ2-1; D remains ambiguous. Trimming shortened V by 6 bases and J by 7 bases, and 16 bases separated the two germline ends. The CDR3 is 14 amino acids. Germline-derived CDR1 and CDR2 are LNHDA and SQIVND (reference sequence). The CDR3 is CASRAGPNGNEQFF. The CDR3 bases are TGTGCCAGTAGGGCCGGCCCAAACGGGAATGAGCAGTTCTTC.

This clone was recorded once. This chain connects TRBV2 to TRBJ2-3; D remains unclear. CDR3 length: 10 residues. Germline V gene lookup returns CDR1 SNHLY and CDR2 FYNNEI. Trimming removed 4 bases from V and 7 bases from J, with 3 bases in between. CDR3 loop: CASSVNTQYF. The CDR3 region has the DNA TGTGCCAGCAGTGTAAATACGCAGTATTTT.

For this clone: The sample holds other DNA sequences that translate to the same CDR3. This sequence joins TRBV28 and TRBJ2-7; TRBD2 is a possible D gene (5 bases). The CDR3 has 12 residues. The germline CDR1 and CDR2 sequences are MDHEN and SYDVKM. The V gene lost 6 bases and the J gene lost 1 base, with 7 bases spanning the gap. The CDR3 loop is CASSPGSYEQYF. In nucleotides, the CDR3 is TGTGCCAGCAGCCCGGGGTCCTACGAGCAGTACTTC.

The V and J genes are TRBV28 and TRBJ1-1; tentatively, D is TRBD1 (5 bases). The germline V and J ends were trimmed by 8 bases and 1 base, with 11 bases remaining between them. CDR3 size: 13 residues. CDR1 is MDHEN, CDR2 SYDVKM, per germline. Here the CDR3 reads CASGTQANTEAFF. In DNA form, the CDR3 reads TGTGCCAGCGGGACTCAGGCGAACACTGAAGCTTTCTTT.

The chain employs TRBV7-9 and TRBJ2-1; the match to TRBD1 covers 8 bases. The V gene end was trimmed by 1 base and the J gene end by 7 bases; junction bases not matched to a gene: 12. This CDR3 has 17 amino acids. Germline CDR1 reads SEHNR; CDR2 reads FQNEAQ (reference sequence). The DNA of the CDR3 is TGTGCCAGCAGCTTAGAAATGCCGCGACAGGGGAGAAATGAGCAGTTCTTC. It is translated as CASSLEMPRQGRNEQFF.

This chain links TRBV11-2 with TRBJ2-3; D remains unclear. Trimming shortened V by 3 bases and J by 5 bases, and 15 bases separated the two germline ends. Germline-derived CDR1 and CDR2 are SGHAT and FQNNGV. This CDR3 is 15 amino acids long. CDR3 protein: CASSFSAGRRDTQYF. The CDR3 region has the DNA TGTGCCAGCAGCTTTTCAGCAGGCCGCCGAGATACGCAGTATTTT. The full variable domain, its missing parts supplied by reference TRBV11-2 and TRBJ2-3, is EAGVAQSPRYKIIEKRQSVAFWCNPISGHATLYWYQQILGQGPKLLIQFQNNGVVDDSQLPKDRFSAERLKGVDSTLKIQPAKLEDSAVYLCASSFSAGRRDTQYFGPGTRLTVL.

The V call is TRBV27, the J call TRBJ2-1; TRBD1 matches 7 bases. Looked up from germline, CDR1 is MNHEY and CDR2 is SMNVEV (reference sequence). Losses at the gene ends were 8 bases for V and 6 bases for J; bases not matched to a gene: 10. The CDR3 is 14 residues long. CDR3 sequence (DNA): TGTGCCAGCGGGACAGTGGGTCCTGGCAATGAGCAGTTCTTC. The encoded protein is CASGTVGPGNEQFF.

V is TRBV28 and J is TRBJ2-7, with D possibly being TRBD1 (7 bases). Germline loops: CDR1 MDHEN, CDR2 SYDVKM. This CDR3 is 12 amino acids long. The V and J ends lost 7 bases and 3 bases respectively, with 10 bases between them. In DNA form, the CDR3 reads TGTGCCAGCAACAGGGGAGGCTACGAGCAGTACTTC. It codes for CASNRGGYEQYF. Based on the CDR3 plus reference TRBV28 and TRBJ2-7, the full variable domain is DVKVTQSSRYLVKRTGEKVFLECVQDMDHENMFWYRQDPGLGLRLIYFSYDVKMKEKGDIPEGYSVSREKKERFSLILESASTNQTSMYLCASNRGGYEQYFGPGTRLTVT.

Notes on this clone: The same CDR3 is also encoded by other DNA sequences in this sample. The genes are TRBV5-1 and TRBJ2-7, with 8 bases matching TRBD1. V lost 4 bases and J lost 0; bases outside the gene matches: 6. CDR3 length: 15 amino acids. CDR1 is SGHRS and CDR2 is YFSETQ in the germline V gene. The DNA of the CDR3 is TGCGCCAGCAGCCCCCGGACAGGGAGCTCCTACGAGCAGTACTTC. This codes for CASSPRTGSSYEQYF.

The chain couples TRBV14 to TRBJ1-4, with TRBD1 identical over 7 bases. This CDR3 is built from 16 residues. CDR1 is SGHDN, CDR2 FVKESK, per germline. V lost 2 bases, J lost 5 bases, and 8 bases stayed unmatched. The CDR3 region is CASSQTGTAINEKLFF. The CDR3 nucleotides are TGTGCCAGCAGCCAAACCGGGACAGCGATCAATGAAAAACTGTTTTTT.

V and J are TRBV10-3 and TRBJ2-1, with D maybe TRBD1 (6 bases). CDR1 and CDR2 from the germline V gene are ENHRY and SYGVKD. Between the trimmed V and J ends, which lost 3 bases and 9 bases, there was a span of 15 bases. CDR3 length: 14 amino acids. The DNA for the CDR3 is TGTGCCATCAGTGACTCAGTTGGGACAACTGAGCAGTTCTTC. Its translation is CAISDSVGTTEQFF.

This clone was found once. The V gene is TRBV28, the J gene TRBJ1-2; no clear D gene. The CDR3 has 13 amino acids. The V gene lost 3 bases and the J gene lost 8 bases, with 13 bases spanning the gap. Per germline, CDR1 MDHEN and CDR2 SYDVKM. The DNA of the CDR3 is TGTGCCAGCAGTTTGCGGCATGGGGTAGGCTACACCTTC. Its protein is CASSLRHGVGYTF.

About this clone itself: A read error may produce the germline difference seen at one junction end. The genes are TRBV29-1 and TRBJ2-1, with 15 bases matching TRBD2. CDR1 SQVTM and CDR2 ANQGSEA come from the germline V gene. The CDR3 has 19 residues. The CDR3 protein is CSAEKGTSGRSHPYNEQFF. The CDR3 region has the DNA TGCAGCGCTGAAAAAGGGACTAGCGGGAGGTCGCATCCCTACAATGAGCAGTTCTTC.

V and J are TRBV28 and TRBJ1-2; no reliable D call. This CDR3 region has 11 residues. Trimming took off 4 bases at V and 5 bases at J, with 5 bases between the two ends. The germline V gene has CDR1 MDHEN and CDR2 SYDVKM. In DNA, the CDR3 is TGTGCCAGCAGTTCCCCGTATGGCTACACCTTC. Translated: CASSSPYGYTF.